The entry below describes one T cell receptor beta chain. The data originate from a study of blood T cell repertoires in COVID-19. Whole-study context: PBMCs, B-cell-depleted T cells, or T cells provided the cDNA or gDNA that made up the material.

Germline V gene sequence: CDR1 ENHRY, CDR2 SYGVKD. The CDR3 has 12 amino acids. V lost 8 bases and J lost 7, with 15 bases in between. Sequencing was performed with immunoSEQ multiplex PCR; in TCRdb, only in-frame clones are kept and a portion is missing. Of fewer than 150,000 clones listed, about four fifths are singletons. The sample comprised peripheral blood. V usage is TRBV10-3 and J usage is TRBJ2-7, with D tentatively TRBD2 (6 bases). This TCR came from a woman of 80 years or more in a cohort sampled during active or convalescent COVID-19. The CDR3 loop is CAIGAGLGEQYV. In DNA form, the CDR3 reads TGTGCCATCGGGGCGGGGTTAGGGGAGCAGTACGTC.